A single sample gave rise to the 2 T cell receptor beta chains below, sequenced in a study of T cell clonotyping in hematopoietic cell transplantation. Some clones are missing from TCRdb's copy, which holds only in-frame ones; the method was immunoSEQ multiplex PCR. Of roughly 15,000 clones in the sample, 75% to 90% were seen once. The sequencing sample was made of peripheral blood mononuclear cells. The receptors here all came from a woman between 40 and 55 years old in good health. Some clones in this sample may be carry-over from other donors' samples.

V gene TRBV7-2 combines with J gene TRBJ2-5, with 15 bases lining up with TRBD2. The V segment lost 5 bases and the J segment 5 bases; nucleotides outside the gene matches: 12. Germline assignment: CDR1 SGHTA and CDR2 FQGNSA. This CDR3 comprises 18 residues. This CDR3 reads CASSLGLAGGGLAETQYF. The CDR3 nucleotides read TGTGCCAGCAGCCTCGGACTAGCGGGAGGGGGGTTAGCCGAGACCCAGTACTTC.

The CDR3: CASSSVDRGFNGYTF. CDR3 DNA: TGTGCCAGCAGCTCCGTGGACAGGGGCTTCAATGGCTACACCTTC. V is TRBV7-9 and J is TRBJ1-2; TRBD1 matches 9 bases. V lost 4 bases to trimming and J lost 6 bases; unmatched junction nucleotides: 9. This CDR3 is built from 15 residues. Per germline, CDR1 SEHNR and CDR2 FQNEAQ (reference sequence).